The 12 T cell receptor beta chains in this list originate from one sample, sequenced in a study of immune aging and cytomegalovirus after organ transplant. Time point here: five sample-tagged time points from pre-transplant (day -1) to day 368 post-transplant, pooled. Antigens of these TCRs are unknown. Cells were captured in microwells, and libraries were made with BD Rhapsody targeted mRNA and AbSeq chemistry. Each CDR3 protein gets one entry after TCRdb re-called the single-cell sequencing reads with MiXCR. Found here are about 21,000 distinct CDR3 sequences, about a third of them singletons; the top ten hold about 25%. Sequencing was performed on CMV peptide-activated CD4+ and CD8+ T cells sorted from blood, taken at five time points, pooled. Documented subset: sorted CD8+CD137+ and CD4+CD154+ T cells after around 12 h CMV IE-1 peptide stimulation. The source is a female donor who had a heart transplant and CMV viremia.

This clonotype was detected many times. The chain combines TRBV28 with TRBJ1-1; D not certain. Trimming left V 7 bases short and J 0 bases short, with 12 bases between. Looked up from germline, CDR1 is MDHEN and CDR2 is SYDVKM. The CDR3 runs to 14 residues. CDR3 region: CASTPTTLNTEAFF. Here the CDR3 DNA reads TGTGCCAGCACCCCCACTACACTGAACACTGAAGCTTTCTTT.

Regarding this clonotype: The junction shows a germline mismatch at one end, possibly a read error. CDR3 in amino acids: CASSEERRQGGELFF. In DNA form, the CDR3 reads TGTGCCAGTAGTGAGGAACGGCGACAGGGCGGGGAGCTGTTTTTT. The chain employs TRBV2 and TRBJ2-2, with 7 positions matching TRBD1. Germline CDR1 SNHLY, CDR2 FYNNEI. The CDR3 runs to 15 residues.

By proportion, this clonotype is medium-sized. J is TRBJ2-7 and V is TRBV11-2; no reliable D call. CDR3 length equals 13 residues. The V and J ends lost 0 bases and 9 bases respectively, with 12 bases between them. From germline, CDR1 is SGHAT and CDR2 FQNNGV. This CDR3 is CASSLEPVSAQYF. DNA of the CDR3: TGTGCCAGCAGCTTAGAGCCGGTATCGGCGCAGTACTTC.

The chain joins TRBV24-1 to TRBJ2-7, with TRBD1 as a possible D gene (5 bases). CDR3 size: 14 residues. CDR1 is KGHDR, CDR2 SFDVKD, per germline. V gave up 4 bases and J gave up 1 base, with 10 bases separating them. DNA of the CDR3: TGTGCCACCAGTGACAACAGGAAATCCTACGAGCAGTACTTC. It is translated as CATSDNRKSYEQYF.

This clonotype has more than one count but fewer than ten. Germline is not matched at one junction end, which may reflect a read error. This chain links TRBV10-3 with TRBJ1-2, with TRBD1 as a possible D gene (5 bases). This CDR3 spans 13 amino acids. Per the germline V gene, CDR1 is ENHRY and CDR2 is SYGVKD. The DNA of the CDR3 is TGTGCCGTCAGCCCTCGGGGGGGTGATGGCTACACCTTC. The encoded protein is CAVSPRGGDGYTF.

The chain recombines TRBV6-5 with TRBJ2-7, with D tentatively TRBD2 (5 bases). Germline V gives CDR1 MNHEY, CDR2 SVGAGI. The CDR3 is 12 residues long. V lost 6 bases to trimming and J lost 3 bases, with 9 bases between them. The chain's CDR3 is CASSIRGYEQYF. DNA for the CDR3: TGTGCCAGCAGCATCCGGGGCTACGAGCAGTACTTC.

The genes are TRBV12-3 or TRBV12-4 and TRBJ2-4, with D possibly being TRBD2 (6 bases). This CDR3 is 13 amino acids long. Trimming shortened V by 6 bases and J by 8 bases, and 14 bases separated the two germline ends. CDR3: CASSVLAGDIQYF. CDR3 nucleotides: TGTGCCAGCAGCGTACTAGCTGGCGACATTCAGTACTTC.

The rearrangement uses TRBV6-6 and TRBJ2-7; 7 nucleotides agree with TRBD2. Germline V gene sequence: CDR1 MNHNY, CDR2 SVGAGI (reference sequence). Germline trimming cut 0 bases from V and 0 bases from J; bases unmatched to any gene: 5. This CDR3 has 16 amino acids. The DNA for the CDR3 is TGTGCCAGCAGTTACTCTCTGGGCGGGAGCTCCTACGAGCAGTACTTC. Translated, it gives CASSYSLGGSSYEQYF.

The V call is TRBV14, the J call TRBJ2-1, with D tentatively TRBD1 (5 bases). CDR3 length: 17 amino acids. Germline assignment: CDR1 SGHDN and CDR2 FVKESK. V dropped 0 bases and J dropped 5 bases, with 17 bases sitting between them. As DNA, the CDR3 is TGTGCCAGCAGCCAAGATGTGGGCAGGGCTCGGGACAATGAGCAGTTCTTC. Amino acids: CASSQDVGRARDNEQFF.

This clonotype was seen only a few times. CDR3 protein: CASSFGQGYGYTF. As DNA, the CDR3 is TGTGCCAGCAGCTTCGGACAGGGCTATGGCTACACCTTC. This chain uses TRBV7-9 with TRBJ1-2; 8 bases align to TRBD1. The CDR3 length is 13 residues. Germline V gene lookup returns CDR1 SEHNR and CDR2 FQNEAQ (reference sequence). V lost 3 bases to trimming and J lost 4 bases; unmatched junction nucleotides: 1.

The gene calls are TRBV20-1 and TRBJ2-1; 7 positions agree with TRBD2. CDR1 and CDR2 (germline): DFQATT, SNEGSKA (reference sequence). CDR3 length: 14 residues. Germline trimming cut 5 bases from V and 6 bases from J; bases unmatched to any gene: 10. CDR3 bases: TGCAGTGCTGGTCCTTACGGGGAGGGCAATGAGCAGTTCTTC. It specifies CSAGPYGEGNEQFF.

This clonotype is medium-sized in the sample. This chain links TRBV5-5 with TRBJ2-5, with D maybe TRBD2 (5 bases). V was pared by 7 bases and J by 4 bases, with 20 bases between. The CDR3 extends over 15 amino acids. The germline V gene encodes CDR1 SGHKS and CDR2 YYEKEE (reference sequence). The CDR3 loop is CASGRGDSDGETQYF. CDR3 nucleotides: TGTGCCAGCGGCCGGGGAGATAGCGACGGAGAGACCCAGTACTTC. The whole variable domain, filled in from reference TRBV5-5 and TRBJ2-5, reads DAGVTQSPTHLIKTRGQQVTLRCSPISGHKSVSWYQQVLGQGPQFIFQYYEKEERGRGNFPDRFSARQFPNYSSELNVNALLLGDSALYLCASGRGDSDGETQYFGPGTRLLVL.